This T cell receptor beta chain was profiled in a study of cytomegalovirus exposure and HLA in healthy donors. Regarding the study as a whole: Most subjects had HLA-A and HLA-B alleles reportedly predicted accurately by TCR beta sequences. Using a false discovery rate of 0.05, a later analysis showed that 15,000 to 20,000 TCR beta sequences were associated with HLA alleles. Many donors carried some public TCRs, although rarity characterized most TCR sequences. Altogether, 150 to 200 TCR beta chains were recorded as cytomegalovirus-associated.

On this clone itself: Its target is not known.

60 Vbeta and 13 Jbeta primers were used in PCR. Only in-frame clones appear in the TCRdb table, and some are missing; sequencing was by immunoSEQ multiplex PCR. The sample carries some 150,000 clones, under 75% recorded once. The CDR3 runs to 17 residues. Germline assignment: CDR1 MDHEN and CDR2 SYDVKM. Between the trimmed V and J ends, which lost 5 bases and 6 bases, there was a span of 22 bases. The chain has TRBV28 and TRBJ2-2; D is perhaps TRBD2 (6 bases). The sample taken for sequencing was PBMCs. The source of this sequence is a woman in her sixties or seventies in good health and CMV-seropositive. Written as DNA, the CDR3 is TGTGCCAGCAGTCCCATTCCACGTAGCGGCGTCGCCGGGGAGCTGTTTTTT. The encoded protein is CASSPIPRSGVAGELFF.